This TCR beta chain was retrieved from a study of T cells in Graves' hyperthyroidism and ophthalmopathy. RNA transcripts provided the source from which TCR beta CDR3 regions were amplified. Primed by the HTBI set, a first-round RT-PCR was run on the TCR CDR3. MiXCR, run by TCRdb on the multiplex PCR reads, gives a single entry per CDR3 protein. The sample has under 300,000 distinct CDR3 sequences, approximately 26% seen once; the top ten hold 25% to 30%. Thyroid ultrasound, orbital computed tomography, clinical symptoms, and serum thyroxine and TRAb underpinned diagnoses. This sample holds PBMCs from 8 to 10 ml fresh peripheral blood. Germline assignment: CDR1 MNHEY and CDR2 SVGAGI. Unmatched junction bases numbered 5, after V lost 6 bases and J lost 3 bases. This CDR3 is built from 14 residues. There are many counts of this clonotype.

The specimen sequenced was blood. The chain employs TRBV6-5 and TRBJ2-7; 10 bases agree with TRBD1. The clonotype was recovered from a man aged 35 to 55 with Graves' hyperthyroidism that later progressed to Graves' ophthalmopathy. CDR3 region: CASRGQGFFYEQYF. In DNA form, the CDR3 reads TGTGCCAGCAGGGGACAGGGGTTTTTCTACGAGCAGTACTTC.